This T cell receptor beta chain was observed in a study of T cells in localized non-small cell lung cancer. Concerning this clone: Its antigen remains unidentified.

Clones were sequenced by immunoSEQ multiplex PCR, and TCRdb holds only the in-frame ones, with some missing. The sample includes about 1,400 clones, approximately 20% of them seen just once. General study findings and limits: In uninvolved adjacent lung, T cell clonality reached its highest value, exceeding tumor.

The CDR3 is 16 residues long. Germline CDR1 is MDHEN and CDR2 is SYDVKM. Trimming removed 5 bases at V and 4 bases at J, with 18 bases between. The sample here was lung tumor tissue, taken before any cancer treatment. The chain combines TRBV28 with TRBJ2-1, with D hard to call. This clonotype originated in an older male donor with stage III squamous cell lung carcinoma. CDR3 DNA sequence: TGTGCCAGCAGTCCAACGACTTTTGCGGAGTACAATGAGCAGTTCTTC. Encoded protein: CASSPTTFAEYNEQFF. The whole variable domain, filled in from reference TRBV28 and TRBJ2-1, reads DVKVTQSSRYLVKRTGEKVFLECVQDMDHENMFWYRQDPGLGLRLIYFSYDVKMKEKGDIPEGYSVSREKKERFSLILESASTNQTSMYLCASSPTTFAEYNEQFFGPGTRLTVL.